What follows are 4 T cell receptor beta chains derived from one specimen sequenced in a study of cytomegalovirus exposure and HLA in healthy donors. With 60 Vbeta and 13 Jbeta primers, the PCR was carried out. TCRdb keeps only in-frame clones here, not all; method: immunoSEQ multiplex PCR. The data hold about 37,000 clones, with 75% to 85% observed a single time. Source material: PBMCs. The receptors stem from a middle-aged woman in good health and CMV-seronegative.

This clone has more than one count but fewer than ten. The CDR3 DNA sequence: TGTGCCAGCAGTCGACAGAACACTGAAGCTTTCTTT. Its translation is CASSRQNTEAFF. V and J are TRBV6-5 and TRBJ1-1; D gene unclear. The CDR3 has 12 residues. The germline V gene has CDR1 MNHEY and CDR2 SVGAGI. Trimming took off 5 bases at V and 1 base at J, with 5 bases between the two ends.

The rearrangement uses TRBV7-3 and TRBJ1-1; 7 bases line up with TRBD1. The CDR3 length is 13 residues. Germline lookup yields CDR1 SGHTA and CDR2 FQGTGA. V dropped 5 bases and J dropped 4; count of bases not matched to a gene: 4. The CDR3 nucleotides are TGTGCCAGCAGCACAGGGGAGAGCACTGAAGCTTTCTTT. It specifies CASSTGESTEAFF.

The CDR3 nucleotides are TGTGCCAGCATCCCAAATCGGGGGTTTATCGGGGAGCTGTTTTTT. Residues: CASIPNRGFIGELFF. The rearrangement uses TRBV27 and TRBJ2-2; perhaps TRBD2 as D (6 bases). V was clipped by 7 bases and J by 7 bases, with 19 bases between them. Germline V lookup: CDR1 MNHEY, CDR2 SMNVEV (reference sequence). CDR3 length: 15 residues.

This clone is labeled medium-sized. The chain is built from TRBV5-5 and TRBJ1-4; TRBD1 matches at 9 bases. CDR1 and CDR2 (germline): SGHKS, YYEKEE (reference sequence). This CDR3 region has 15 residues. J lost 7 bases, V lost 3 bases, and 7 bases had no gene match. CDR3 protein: CASSSPGQGTEKLFF. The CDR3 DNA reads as TGTGCCAGCAGCTCCCCGGGACAGGGAACTGAAAAACTGTTTTTT.